This T cell receptor beta chain was recovered during a study of cytomegalovirus exposure and HLA in healthy donors. Points on this clone: Its antigen is unidentified.

The PCR employed 60 Vbeta primers together with 13 Jbeta primers. Profiled with immunoSEQ multiplex PCR; TCRdb holds only in-frame clones, not every one. The sample includes around 200,000 clones, about 82% seen only once; the top ten take over 2%. Study-level results: A link between a missense DCLRE1C variant and TCR beta V- and J-gene trimming emerged from a later analysis. In a later analysis, compared with equally common non-associated chains, HLA-associated beta chains were more expanded. CMV antigen specificity of three CMV-associated chains was confirmed in vitro. It was reportedly the case that the classifier diagnosed cytomegalovirus status with high specificity and sensitivity.

Germline CDR1 is MDHEN and CDR2 is SYDVKM. CDR3 size: 15 residues. V lost 3 bases, J lost 0 bases, and 9 bases lay in between. The receptor was isolated from a woman between 50 and 59 years old in good health and CMV-seronegative. The material sequenced was PBMCs. V gene TRBV28 combines with J gene TRBJ1-3, with D maybe TRBD1 (6 bases). Written as DNA, the CDR3 is TGTGCCAGCAGTTTTCGGACAGCCTCTGGAAACACCATATATTTT. Translation: CASSFRTASGNTIYF.